A single sample gave rise to the 13 T cell receptor beta chains below, sequenced in a study of identical twins. TCRdb independently ran MiXCR on the 5' RACE reads; one entry per CDR3 protein. In the table there are about 240,000 distinct CDR3 sequences, about 13% of which are singletons. In addition, the sample was reused for a study of yellow fever vaccine responses in identical twins.

Sequenced sample: memory (CD45RO+) T cells sorted from blood. The origin of the receptors is a woman aged 18-30 years in good health.

The rearrangement uses TRBV4-1 and TRBJ2-1, with 8 nucleotides matching TRBD2. The CDR3 sequence is 16 residues long. Germline loops: CDR1 MGHRA, CDR2 YSYEKL. Unmatched junction bases numbered 12, after V lost 2 bases and J lost 9 bases. The CDR3 region has the DNA TGCGCCAGCAGCCAACGAGGCCGGACTAGCTCGAGTGAGCAGTTCTTC. Translating gives CASSQRGRTSSSEQFF.

In this sample, this clonotype turned up many times. The chain couples TRBV6-1 to TRBJ1-2; 11 bases line up with TRBD1. Germline V gene lookup returns CDR1 MNHNS and CDR2 SASEGT. The CDR3 loop spans 16 amino acids. J gave up 2 bases and V 5 bases, and 7 bases lay outside the gene matches. The CDR3 spells CASSTGTGGRNYGYTF. DNA for the CDR3: TGTGCCAGCAGTACCGGGACAGGGGGTCGAAACTATGGCTACACCTTC.

Worth noting for this clonotype: One base away lies a much larger clone, so this may be a sequencing read error. The J gene is TRBJ2-2, the V gene TRBV7-2, with D possibly TRBD2 on 6 matching bases. CDR3 length equals 16 residues. In germline, CDR1 is SGHTA, CDR2 FQGNSA. The CDR3 is CASSLGPGLVAGGLFF. The CDR3 DNA reads as TGTGCCAGCAGCTTAGGCCCGGGGCTTGTCGCCGGGGGGCTGTTTTTT.

This chain uses TRBV13 with TRBJ2-3; TRBD2 matches 9 bases. V shed 2 bases, J shed 3 bases, and the junction held 3 bases outside the gene matches. Germline V gene sequence: CDR1 PRHDT, CDR2 FYEKMQ (reference sequence). The CDR3 loop spans 15 amino acids. The chain's CDR3 is CASSLRGGATDTQYF. CDR3 nucleotides: TGTGCCAGCAGCTTACGCGGGGGGGCTACAGATACGCAGTATTTT.

This clonotype has a count of ten or more. The J gene is TRBJ1-2, the V gene TRBV12-3 or TRBV12-4; D possibly corresponds to TRBD1 (5 bases). The CDR3 has 15 amino acids. Deletions cut 3 bases from V and 8 bases from J, with 19 bases between. DNA of the CDR3: TGTGCCAGCAGTTTCCAATACCCACCGGGGGAAGGCTACACCTTC. It codes for CASSFQYPPGEGYTF.

This clonotype was found many times. The chain employs TRBV12-3 or TRBV12-4 and TRBJ2-7; D uncertain. The CDR3 length is 12 residues. V lost 4 bases and J lost 1, with 5 bases in between. The CDR3 protein is CASSSRSYEQYF. The CDR3 nucleotides read TGTGCCAGCAGTTCCAGGTCCTACGAGCAGTACTTC.

The table lists this clonotype with many counts. The rearrangement joins TRBV12-3 or TRBV12-4 to TRBJ2-1, with D possibly matching TRBD1 (5 bases). This CDR3 region has 15 residues. Trimming shortened V by 2 bases and J by 4 bases, and 12 bases separated the two germline ends. The CDR3 protein is CASSLQGNSYNEQFF. The CDR3 DNA is TGTGCCAGCAGTTTACAGGGCAATTCATACAATGAGCAGTTCTTC.

This clonotype was seen a single time. The rearrangement uses TRBV12-3 or TRBV12-4 and TRBJ2-1; possibly TRBD2 for D (6 bases). The CDR3 consists of 15 residues. V was pared by 3 bases and J by 0 bases, with 9 bases between. The CDR3 sequence is CASSFDGSSYNEQFF. CDR3 nucleotides: TGTGCCAGCAGTTTCGACGGGAGCTCCTACAATGAGCAGTTCTTC.

The table lists this clonotype with a few counts. The chain uses TRBV7-2 and TRBJ1-3, with D perhaps matching TRBD1 (6 bases). The CDR3 extends over 15 amino acids. The V end lost 4 bases, the J end lost 4 bases, and 14 bases lay between the germline ends. Germline values: CDR1 SGHTA, CDR2 FQGNSA. CDR3 region: CASSSGALGGNTIYF. The CDR3 DNA reads TGTGCCAGCAGCTCGGGGGCGCTCGGCGGAAACACCATATATTTT.

The J gene is TRBJ2-3, the V gene TRBV9; 7 bases fit TRBD2. This CDR3 comprises 15 residues. The germline V gene encodes CDR1 SGDLS and CDR2 YYNGEE. J gave up 0 bases and V 4 bases, and 5 bases lay outside the gene matches. The CDR3 coding sequence is TGTGCCAGCAGCACCGGGGGGATTAGCACAGATACGCAGTATTTT. As protein: CASSTGGISTDTQYF.

This clonotype was observed a few times. V usage is TRBV28 and J usage is TRBJ2-4; 8 bases are a match to TRBD1. CDR3 size: 14 residues. The V gene end was trimmed by 5 bases and the J gene end by 7 bases; junction bases not matched to a gene: 7. Germline V CDR1 and CDR2: MDHEN, SYDVKM. The CDR3 DNA follows: TGTGCCAGCAGTCCCACAGGGGGGACGAACATTCAGTACTTC. Its translation is CASSPTGGTNIQYF.

This clonotype was seen a few times. The rearrangement uses TRBV10-3 and TRBJ2-1; TRBD2 might be the D (6 bases). The CDR3 spans 12 residues. Germline-derived CDR1 and CDR2 are ENHRY and SYGVKD. V shed 4 bases and J shed 8 bases, with 9 bases lying between them. The DNA of the CDR3 is TGTGCCATCAGTGTAGGCGGGGATGAGCAGTTCTTC. This sequence encodes CAISVGGDEQFF.

This clonotype occurred a few times. The chain combines TRBV5-1 with TRBJ2-5, with 12 bases that match TRBD2. Germline CDR1 and CDR2: SGHRS and YFSETQ. J was trimmed by 4 bases and V by 0 bases; bases with no gene match: 4. The CDR3 sequence is 16 residues long. As DNA, the CDR3 is TGCGCCAGCAGCTTGGGACTAGCGGGAGTTGTAGAGACCCAGTACTTC. It is translated as CASSLGLAGVVETQYF.